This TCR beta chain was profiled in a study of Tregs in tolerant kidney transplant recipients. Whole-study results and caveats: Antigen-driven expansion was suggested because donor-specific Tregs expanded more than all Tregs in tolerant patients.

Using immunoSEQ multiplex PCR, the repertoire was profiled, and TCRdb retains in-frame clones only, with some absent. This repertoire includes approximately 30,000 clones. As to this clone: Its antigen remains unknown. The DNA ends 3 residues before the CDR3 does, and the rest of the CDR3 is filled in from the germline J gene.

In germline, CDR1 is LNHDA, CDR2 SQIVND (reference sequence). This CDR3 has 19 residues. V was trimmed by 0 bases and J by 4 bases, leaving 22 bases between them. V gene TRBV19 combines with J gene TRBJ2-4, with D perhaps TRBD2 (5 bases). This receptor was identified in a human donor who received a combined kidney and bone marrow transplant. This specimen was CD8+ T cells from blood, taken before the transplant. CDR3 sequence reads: CASSIDGRRWRSAKNIQYF. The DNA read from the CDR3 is TGTGCCAGTAGTATAGATGGCCGGCGGTGGAGGTCAGCAAAAAACATT.